Following are 9 T cell receptor beta chains from one sample sequenced in a study of cytomegalovirus exposure and HLA in healthy donors (dated by TCRdb to 2016 to 2017). Library preparation was by the immunoSEQ multiplex PCR assay. What TCRdb holds here is the immuneACCESS table cut down to in-frame rearrangements. Part of the clones is not present; checked against another copy, under half of the missing clones reflect an unresolved V gene, and the others are unexplained. Across this sample there are around 130,000 clones, with about 85% seen only once. Roughly 2% of the sample is held by the ten biggest clonotypes. Sequencing was done on a sample of PBMCs. Receptors originate from a woman in her thirties in good health and CMV-seronegative.

J is TRBJ2-1 and V is TRBV5-1; 8 positions match TRBD2. V shed 2 bases and J 8 bases; nucleotides not matched to a gene: 6. The length of the CDR3 is 14 residues. Germline CDR1 and CDR2: SGHRS and YFSETQ. CDR3 coding DNA: TGCGCCAGCAGCTTTGGTAGCGGGGAGGATGAGCAGTTCTTC. It translates to CASSFGSGEDEQFF.

V usage is TRBV7-2 and J usage is TRBJ2-7; 9 nucleotides align to TRBD2. The V gene's germline CDR1 is SGHTA and CDR2 FQGNSA. With 0 bases clipped from V and 4 bases from J, the junction kept 4 bases outside the gene matches. The CDR3 is 15 residues long. CDR3 in DNA: TGTGCCAGCAGCTTAGCGAGAAGCGGGGGGTACGAGCAGTACTTC. It is translated as CASSLARSGGYEQYF.

The J gene is TRBJ1-1, the V gene TRBV11-2, with TRBD1 matching 7 bases. Looked up from germline, CDR1 is SGHAT and CDR2 is FQNNGV. The length of the CDR3 is 14 residues. V was pared by 5 bases and J by 0 bases, with 3 bases of the junction left unmatched. The CDR3 nucleotides are TGTGCCAGCAGCAAAGACAGGGTGAACACTGAAGCTTTCTTT. Its translation is CASSKDRVNTEAFF. Full variable domain (missing parts from reference TRBV11-2 and TRBJ1-1): EAGVAQSPRYKIIEKRQSVAFWCNPISGHATLYWYQQILGQGPKLLIQFQNNGVVDDSQLPKDRFSAERLKGVDSTLKIQPAKLEDSAVYLCASSKDRVNTEAFFGQGTRLTVV.

This clone was observed many times. The V and J genes are TRBV13 and TRBJ2-2, with 8 positions matching TRBD1. This CDR3 is 15 amino acids long. Trimming removed 5 bases from V and 7 bases from J; junction bases left unmatched: 9. Germline assignment: CDR1 PRHDT and CDR2 FYEKMQ (reference sequence). The CDR3 DNA follows: TGTGCCAGCAGCGCCCCGGGACAGGTTGACGGGGAGCTGTTTTTT. Translated: CASSAPGQVDGELFF.

In DNA form, the CDR3 reads TGTGCCAGCAGCCCCCACCAGGACAGGAAAGAGACCCAGTACTTC. Its protein is CASSPHQDRKETQYF. V usage is TRBV9 and J usage is TRBJ2-5, with 7 bases lining up with TRBD1. V lost 4 bases, J lost 3 bases, and 9 bases stayed unmatched. CDR3 length: 15 residues. CDR1 and CDR2 from the germline V gene are SGDLS and YYNGEE.

This clone has a handful of counts. V and J are TRBV6-5 and TRBJ1-6; D is unclear. CDR3 length: 14 amino acids. Between the trimmed V and J ends, which lost 6 bases and 7 bases, there was a span of 13 bases. The germline V gene has CDR1 MNHEY and CDR2 SVGAGI. The CDR3 reads CASSPGLENSPLHF. The CDR3 nucleotides read TGTGCCAGCAGCCCGGGTTTAGAGAATTCACCCCTCCACTTT.

This sequence joins TRBV6-5 and TRBJ1-2; TRBD1 matches at 8 bases. Unmatched junction bases numbered 7, after V lost 2 bases and J lost 8 bases. This CDR3 spans 14 amino acids. The germline CDR1 and CDR2 sequences are MNHEY and SVGAGI. The CDR3 coding sequence is TGTGCCAGCAGTTACCAGACAGGGGATAAAGGCTACACCTTC. This gives the protein CASSYQTGDKGYTF.

This clone was found a few times. The chain joins TRBV25-1 to TRBJ1-1, with D unclear. Germline CDR1 MGHDK, CDR2 SYGVNS. V was trimmed by 4 bases and J by 4 bases, leaving 13 bases between them. The CDR3 loop spans 14 amino acids. The CDR3 region is CASSGLMGSTEAFF. DNA of the CDR3: TGTGCCAGCAGTGGCCTCATGGGGAGCACTGAAGCTTTCTTT.

This clone was counted once. The chain carries TRBV18 and TRBJ1-1; D unclear. The CDR3 runs to 14 residues. Germline loops: CDR1 KGHSH, CDR2 LQKENI. Deletions cut 3 bases from V and 4 bases from J, with 12 bases between. This CDR3 reads CASSPRGGGTEAFF. CDR3 bases: TGTGCCAGCTCACCCCGGGGTGGAGGCACTGAAGCTTTCTTT. Full variable domain (outside the CDR3, taken from reference TRBV18 and TRBJ1-1): NAGVMQNPRHLVRRRGQEARLRCSPMKGHSHVYWYRQLPEEGLKFMVYLQKENIIDESGMPKERFSAEFPKEGPSILRIQQVVRGDSAAYFCASSPRGGGTEAFFGQGTRLTVV.